This TCR beta chain was profiled in a study of blood T cell repertoires in COVID-19. About the research overall: COVID-19 samples from acute and convalescent phases originated in the United States, Italy and Spain.

The CDR3 is 14 amino acids. The germline CDR1 and CDR2 sequences are MDHEN and SYDVKM. Losses at the gene ends were 7 bases for V and 6 bases for J; bases not matched to a gene: 10. The protocol was immunoSEQ multiplex PCR, while the TCRdb copy is restricted to in-frame clones and leaves out a portion. The sample lists around 40,000 clones, around three quarters occurring once. The chain has TRBV28 and TRBJ2-7; 9 bases map to TRBD1. The receptor was isolated from an elderly man with active or convalescent COVID-19. The sequencing input was peripheral blood. The CDR3 coding sequence is TGTGCCAGCACCTCCGGGACAGGGCGTGCCGAGCAGTACTTC. It specifies CASTSGTGRAEQYF. Combining the CDR3 with reference TRBV28 and TRBJ2-7 gives the whole variable domain DVKVTQSSRYLVKRTGEKVFLECVQDMDHENMFWYRQDPGLGLRLIYFSYDVKMKEKGDIPEGYSVSREKKERFSLILESASTNQTSMYLCASTSGTGRAEQYFGPGTRLTVT.